The 26 T cell receptor beta chains below all came from one sample that was sequenced in a study of T cells in Graves' hyperthyroidism and ophthalmopathy. TCR beta CDR3 regions were amplified from RNA transcripts. A first-round RT-PCR of the TCR CDR3 used the HTBI primer set. TCRdb independently ran MiXCR on the multiplex PCR reads; one entry per CDR3 protein. The sample yields hundreds of thousands of distinct CDR3 sequences, around 16% seen once. Sequenced material: blood. Every receptor here comes from a woman aged 40 to 50 with Graves' ophthalmopathy.

This clonotype was counted only a few times. The chain links TRBV13 to TRBJ2-4; D uncertain. Trimming pared 5 bases from V and 1 base from J, leaving 12 bases between. Germline assignment: CDR1 PRHDT and CDR2 FYEKMQ (reference sequence). The CDR3 totals 15 residues. The DNA for the CDR3 is TGTGCCAGCAGCCCAACTACGGTGGCCAAAAACATTCAGTACTTC. It yields the protein CASSPTTVAKNIQYF.

This clonotype was seen a single time. CDR3 nucleotides: TGTGCCAGCAGTTTCGGTAGCGGGAGTACCGGGGAGCTGTTTTTT. Its translation: CASSFGSGSTGELFF. The chain employs TRBV12-3 or TRBV12-4 and TRBJ2-2, with 9 bases lining up with TRBD2. This CDR3 has 15 residues. Trimming cost V 3 bases and J 5 bases; bases outside gene matches: 4.

This clonotype showed up many times. J is TRBJ1-5 and V is TRBV19; unclear D gene. The germline V gene has CDR1 LNHDA and CDR2 SQIVND (reference sequence). This CDR3 has 16 amino acids. Trimming removed 7 bases from V and 2 bases from J, with 18 bases in between. CDR3 nucleotide sequence: TGTGCCAGTACGGGAGGAAGGCCCGGAGGCAATCAGCCCCAGCATTTT. This codes for CASTGGRPGGNQPQHF.

The chain carries TRBV5-5 and TRBJ2-2, with D unclear. V was trimmed by 0 bases and J by 0 bases, leaving 6 bases between them. The CDR3 length is 15 residues. CDR1 is SGHKS, CDR2 YYEKEE, per germline (reference sequence). DNA of the CDR3: TGTGCCAGCAGCTTGGGTGTCGCGAACACCGGGGAGCTGTTTTTT. It yields the protein CASSLGVANTGELFF.

This clonotype was recorded many times. The rearrangement uses TRBV6-1 and TRBJ2-5; 9 nucleotides line up with TRBD2. After removal of 10 bases from V and 2 bases from J, the junction contained 14 bases not matched to a gene. The germline CDR1 and CDR2 sequences are MNHNS and SASEGT. This CDR3 region has 16 residues. The CDR3 nucleotides are TGTGCCACTCAGGCCTCGACTAGCGGAAAGCAAGAGACCCAGTACTTC. Amino acids: CATQASTSGKQETQYF.

This clonotype was recorded a few times. The V and J genes are TRBV10-2 and TRBJ1-3; tentative D call: TRBD1 (6 bases). Trimming took 4 bases from V and 4 from J, leaving 14 bases between them. The CDR3 covers 15 residues. Germline loops: CDR1 WSHSY, CDR2 SAAADI. The CDR3 bases are TGCGCCAGCAGTGGGTCAACAGGGATGGGAAACACCATATATTTT. Its translation is CASSGSTGMGNTIYF.

This clonotype was counted many times. The CDR3 protein is CASSPGQGMWSTEAFF. CDR3 in DNA: TGTGCCAGCAGCCCCGGACAGGGGATGTGGAGCACTGAAGCTTTCTTT. The rearrangement links TRBV12-3 or TRBV12-4 to TRBJ1-1; 9 bases line up with TRBD1. The CDR3 covers 16 residues. V shed 6 bases and J 4 bases; nucleotides not matched to a gene: 12.

Many counts were recorded for this clonotype. The chain has TRBV2 and TRBJ1-4; D is uncertain. V was pared by 0 bases and J by 3 bases, with 8 bases between. This CDR3 region has 15 residues. Germline CDR1 SNHLY, CDR2 FYNNEI. CDR3 nucleotides: TGTGCCAGCAGTGAAGCCAGCCAGTCTAATGAAAAACTGTTTTTT. Translating gives CASSEASQSNEKLFF.

The V and J genes are TRBV12-3 or TRBV12-4 and TRBJ2-6, with a weak D call TRBD1 (6 bases). V lost 5 bases to trimming and J lost 0 bases, with 26 bases between them. The CDR3 loop spans 21 amino acids. The CDR3 DNA reads as TGTGCCAGCAGTAGCTACAGGGCTTTGAGGTTAAAAAGCTCTGGGGCCAACGTCCTGACTTTC. Translation gives CASSSYRALRLKSSGANVLTF.

The J gene is TRBJ2-6, the V gene TRBV10-1, with D perhaps assigned TRBD1 or TRBD2 (5 bases each). The germline CDR1 and CDR2 sequences are WNHNN and SYGVQD (reference sequence). Trimming shortened V by 0 bases and J by 0 bases, and 6 bases separated the two germline ends. The length of the CDR3 is 16 residues. CDR3 amino acids: CASSESGVSGANVLTF. The CDR3 DNA follows: TGCGCCAGCAGTGAGTCGGGGGTCTCTGGGGCCAACGTCCTGACTTTC.

This clonotype was seen repeatedly, ten times or more. The chain employs TRBV6-1 and TRBJ2-3; D unresolved. The CDR3 is 14 residues long. Germline V lookup: CDR1 MNHNS, CDR2 SASEGT. Trimming removed 5 bases at V and 2 bases at J, with 11 bases between. The CDR3 sequence: CASSTRYSTDTQYF. The DNA of the CDR3 is TGTGCCAGCAGTACCCGATACTCCACAGATACGCAGTATTTT.

This clonotype was counted only a few times. The rearrangement links TRBV10-3 to TRBJ1-4; 11 nucleotides match TRBD1. Germline trimming cut 3 bases from V and 2 bases from J; bases unmatched to any gene: 5. CDR1 is ENHRY and CDR2 is SYGVKD in the germline V gene. The CDR3 length is 17 residues. The CDR3 reads CAISDRDRGVTNEKLFF. DNA for the CDR3: TGTGCCATCAGTGACCGGGACAGGGGGGTCACTAATGAAAAACTGTTTTTT.

This clonotype was observed many times. The chain links TRBV12-3 or TRBV12-4 to TRBJ2-1; D remains ambiguous. The CDR3 covers 13 residues. The V and J ends lost 3 bases and 9 bases respectively, with 12 bases between them. The CDR3 reads CASSFLGNGEQFF. CDR3 sequence (DNA): TGTGCCAGCAGTTTTTTGGGGAATGGTGAGCAGTTCTTC.

The gene calls are TRBV6-1 and TRBJ2-1; 11 bases line up with TRBD2. The V gene's germline CDR1 is MNHNS and CDR2 SASEGT. The junction had 5 bases not matched to a gene; V was cut back by 6 bases and J by 4 bases. This CDR3 spans 15 amino acids. The CDR3 loop reads CASRRASGGYNEQFF. CDR3 DNA sequence: TGTGCCAGCAGAAGAGCTAGCGGGGGGTACAATGAGCAGTTCTTC.

The CDR3 bases are TGTGCCAGCAGCGTAGGAACAGGGGGCTTGTATGGCTACACCTTC. This codes for CASSVGTGGLYGYTF. The chain carries TRBV9 and TRBJ1-2; 9 bases agree with TRBD1. Trimming took 0 bases from V and 5 from J; bases not matched to a gene: 5. CDR3 length: 15 residues. The germline gives CDR1 SGDLS, CDR2 YYNGEE. The full variable domain, completed using reference TRBV9 and TRBJ1-2, is DSGVTQTPKHLITATGQRVTLRCSPRSGDLSVYWYQQSLDQGLQFLIQYYNGEERAKGNILERFSAQQFPDLHSELNLSSLELGDSALYFCASSVGTGGLYGYTFGSGTRLTVV.

The count of this clonotype is one. CDR3 nucleotides: TGTGCCAGCAGCGCCCACGCTAGCGGGAGCCCCGGGGAGCTGTTTTTT. This encodes CASSAHASGSPGELFF. J is TRBJ2-2 and V is TRBV7-9, with TRBD2 matching 10 bases. With 5 bases clipped from V and 6 bases from J, the junction kept 9 bases outside the gene matches. Germline V gene sequence: CDR1 SEHNR, CDR2 FQNEAQ (reference sequence). The CDR3 loop spans 16 amino acids.

At least ten counts were recorded for this clonotype. The rearrangement uses TRBV20-1 and TRBJ2-3; the match to TRBD2 covers 9 bases. V lost 0 bases and J lost 0; bases outside the gene matches: 1. The CDR3 is made up of 15 amino acids. Germline V gene lookup returns CDR1 DFQATT and CDR2 SNEGSKA (reference sequence). The CDR3 nucleotides are TGCAGTGCTAGAGATAGCGGGAGTAGCACAGATACGCAGTATTTT. Protein sequence: CSARDSGSSTDTQYF.

The rearrangement uses TRBV6-1 and TRBJ2-1; 11 bases are a match to TRBD1. Germline V gives CDR1 MNHNS, CDR2 SASEGT. The CDR3 covers 15 residues. Losses at the gene ends were 6 bases for V and 5 bases for J; bases not matched to a gene: 6. CDR3: CASSDRDRGNNEQFF. The CDR3 nucleotides are TGTGCCAGCAGCGACCGGGACAGGGGGAACAATGAGCAGTTCTTC.

The CDR3 coding sequence is TGCAGCGTTGGGCTCCTTCCAAGCTCCTACAATGAGCAGTTCTTC. This translates into CSVGLLPSSYNEQFF. V gene TRBV29-1 combines with J gene TRBJ2-1; no clear D gene. CDR1 SQVTM and CDR2 ANQGSEA come from the germline V gene. The CDR3 loop spans 15 amino acids. Between the trimmed V and J ends, which lost 4 bases and 0 bases, there was a span of 13 bases.

The genes are TRBV18 and TRBJ2-7, with D perhaps matching TRBD1 (7 bases). Germline loops: CDR1 KGHSH, CDR2 LQKENI. V was pared by 5 bases and J by 4 bases, with 18 bases between. The CDR3 has 15 amino acids. This CDR3 is CASSALSTGRYEQYF. The CDR3 DNA reads TGTGCCAGCTCAGCATTGTCGACAGGGAGGTACGAGCAGTACTTC.

This clonotype was recorded many times. The chain uses TRBV5-1 and TRBJ1-2, with D possibly matching TRBD1 (5 bases). Germline-derived CDR1 and CDR2 are SGHRS and YFSETQ. Deletions cut 1 base from V and 4 bases from J, with 17 bases between. This CDR3 is 16 amino acids long. The chain's CDR3 is CASSLNPSTDFYGYTF. The CDR3 nucleotides read TGCGCCAGCAGCTTGAACCCGTCGACAGACTTCTATGGCTACACCTTC.

The V and J genes are TRBV19 and TRBJ2-3; TRBD2 might be the D (7 bases). CDR1 is LNHDA and CDR2 is SQIVND in the germline V gene (reference sequence). The ends were cut back, 10 bases at V and 1 base at J, with 21 bases in the middle. This CDR3 has 16 residues. The CDR3 reads CATTRRGGGGTDTQYF. Here the CDR3 DNA reads TGTGCCACTACCCGCCGCGGGGGCGGGGGCACAGATACGCAGTATTTT.

The chain employs TRBV7-6 and TRBJ2-1; TRBD1 matches 7 bases. The CDR3 is made up of 16 amino acids. Looked up from germline, CDR1 is SGHVS and CDR2 is FNYEAQ. The J segment lost 4 bases and the V segment lost 4 bases, leaving 10 bases of the junction unmatched. The CDR3 reads CASSSISGTDYNEQFF. The CDR3 bases are TGTGCCAGCAGCTCCATCTCCGGGACAGATTACAATGAGCAGTTCTTC.

This clonotype appeared many times. In nucleotides, the CDR3 is TGCAGTGCTACACGACTAGCGATAAACTACGAGCAGTACTTC. Its protein product is CSATRLAINYEQYF. V gene TRBV20-1 combines with J gene TRBJ2-7, with 8 bases identical to TRBD2. The CDR3 spans 14 residues. Per germline, CDR1 DFQATT and CDR2 SNEGSKA (reference sequence). V shed 4 bases, J shed 3 bases, and the junction held 8 bases outside the gene matches.

This clonotype appeared many times. The chain couples TRBV2 to TRBJ1-1; tentatively, D is TRBD1 (6 bases). V lost 6 bases to trimming and J lost 7 bases, with 18 bases between them. The CDR3 loop spans 14 amino acids. Germline CDR1 SNHLY, CDR2 FYNNEI. The CDR3 sequence is CASRGAPGVGEAFF. The CDR3 region has the DNA TGTGCCAGCAGGGGGGCCCCAGGGGTCGGTGAAGCTTTCTTT. Filled out from reference TRBV2 and TRBJ1-1, the complete variable domain reads EPEVTQTPSHQVTQMGQEVILRCVPISNHLYFYWYRQILGQKVEFLVSFYNNEISEKSEIFDDQFSVERPDGSNFTLKIRSTKLEDSAMYFCASRGAPGVGEAFFGQGTRLTVV.

This clonotype was seen a handful of times. The gene calls are TRBV11-1 and TRBJ2-2; D is perhaps TRBD2 (5 bases). Trimming stripped 3 bases from V and 1 base from J, with 12 bases between. From germline, CDR1 is SGHAT and CDR2 FQDESV (reference sequence). The CDR3 is made up of 16 amino acids. The CDR3 DNA sequence: TGTGCCAGCAGCTTTTTGTTTGGAGGGAACACCGGGGAGCTGTTTTTT. The encoded protein is CASSFLFGGNTGELFF.